These 3 T cell receptor beta chains share one sample of origin, sequenced in a study of Ad26.COV2.S vaccination and SARS-CoV-2 variants. Repertoires were generated with immunoSEQ multiplex PCR, while TCRdb's copy carries only in-frame clones and drops some. The sample lists some 330,000 clones, 90% occurring once. The sample's treatment: 15 to 20 received Ad26.COV2.S at low or high dose, single or two shots; about five received placebo; per-sample allocation not given. The investigators took samples on day 63 after the first vaccine or placebo injection. The source was peripheral blood, collected in a trial of Ad26.COV2.S vaccine versus placebo. These receptors all stem from a person aged 18-60 years who received the Ad26.COV2.S COVID-19 vaccine or a placebo.

The gene calls are TRBV7-2 and TRBJ1-2; maybe TRBD1 (6 bases). V was trimmed by 8 bases and J by 7 bases, leaving 26 bases between them. CDR1 and CDR2 (germline): SGHTA, FQGNSA. The CDR3 extends over 16 amino acids. The chain's CDR3 is CASSPGGGRQGRGYTF. As DNA, the CDR3 is TGTGCCAGCTCCCCCGGGGGGGGGCGCCAGGGGCGTGGCTACACCTTC. The variable domain in full, with the rest retrieved from reference TRBV7-2 and TRBJ1-2, is GAGVSQSPSNKVTEKGKDVELRCDPISGHTALYWYRQSLGQGLEFLIYFQGNSAPDKSGLPSDRFSAERTGGSVSTLTIQRTQQEDSAVYLCASSPGGGRQGRGYTFGSGTRLTVV.

The chain has TRBV7-3 and TRBJ1-1; D unresolved. The germline CDR1 and CDR2 sequences are SGHTA and FQGTGA. The CDR3 covers 16 residues. V gave up 6 bases and J gave up 5 bases, with 22 bases separating them. Here the CDR3 DNA reads TGTGCCAGCAGTCCCCGCCCAATCCTTAGTGGGACTGAAGCTTTCTTT. It codes for CASSPRPILSGTEAFF.

The chain is built from TRBV11-2 and TRBJ1-2, with a possible D match to TRBD1 (5 bases). V lost 1 base and J lost 8, with 23 bases in between. The V gene's germline CDR1 is SGHAT and CDR2 FQNNGV. CDR3 length: 17 residues. The CDR3 DNA reads TGTGCCAGCAGCTTAGCTAGCTGGCAGGGAGAGGGTGGAGGCTACACCTTC. Translated: CASSLASWQGEGGGYTF. Looking up the rest from reference TRBV11-2 and TRBJ1-2 gives the full variable domain: EAGVAQSPRYKIIEKRQSVAFWCNPISGHATLYWYQQILGQGPKLLIQFQNNGVVDDSQLPKDRFSAERLKGVDSTLKIQPAKLEDSAVYLCASSLASWQGEGGGYTFGSGTRLTVV.